A single sample is the source of the 20 T cell receptor beta chains below, sequenced in a study of blood T cells in healthy people across ages (dated by TCRdb to between 2014 and 2017). The library came from 5' RACE. These reads were obtained on an Illumina HiSeq 2500. A second roughly 7 to 11 cycle PCR used a sample-barcoded 5' primer and a J-beta primer mix. TCRdb reworked the public reads: Q25 trimming with fastp, MiXCR clone assembly, productive beta chains retained. Under each unique CDR3 protein, matching rows form one entry showing the most common genes and DNA. This sample gives some 1.6 million distinct CDR3 sequences in total; about 35% of them show up just once. The top ten clonotypes cover about 11% of the sample. Material: blood. These receptors all come from a woman in her thirties in good health.

This clonotype has just a few counts. This chain connects TRBV12-3 or TRBV12-4 to TRBJ2-4; tentative D call: TRBD2 (6 bases). The J call may be wrong; the DNA end is better matched by TRBJ2-7. The CDR3 covers 14 residues. The CDR3 DNA reads as TGTGCCAGCAGTTTATCGGGACTTGCGCACGAGCAGTACTTC. Translation gives CASSLSGLAHEQYF.

This clonotype was observed a few times. This sequence joins TRBV3-1 and TRBJ2-7; TRBD1 is a possible D gene (5 bases). The V gene's germline CDR1 is LGHDT and CDR2 YNNKEL (reference sequence). The length of the CDR3 is 15 residues. Trimming cost V 4 bases and J 6 bases, with 19 bases left between them. The CDR3 sequence: CASSPGSGPDGEQYF. In DNA form, the CDR3 reads TGTGCCAGCAGCCCAGGGTCCGGGCCAGATGGCGAGCAGTACTTC.

This clonotype was counted between two and nine times. V gene TRBV6-6 combines with J gene TRBJ1-5, with 8 bases matching TRBD1. J was trimmed by 4 bases and V by 5 bases; bases with no gene match: 7. CDR3 size: 15 residues. The V gene's germline CDR1 is MNHNY and CDR2 SVGAGI (reference sequence). This CDR3 reads CASSTQGGGNQPQHF. In DNA form, the CDR3 reads TGTGCCAGCAGTACACAGGGGGGAGGGAATCAGCCCCAGCATTTT.

The chain joins TRBV27 to TRBJ1-5; D call uncertain. This CDR3 has 16 residues. Germline CDR1 MNHEY, CDR2 SMNVEV (reference sequence). Trimming took 2 bases from V and 0 from J, leaving 11 bases between them. This chain's CDR3 is CASSLIGTHSNQPQHF. As DNA, the CDR3 is TGTGCCAGCAGTTTAATAGGCACCCATAGCAATCAGCCCCAGCATTTT.

This clonotype was seen at least ten times. The chain is built from TRBV12-3 or TRBV12-4 and TRBJ2-1; D call uncertain. V lost 6 bases and J 0 bases, leaving 9 bases between the germline ends. This CDR3 spans 14 amino acids. The chain's CDR3 is CASRHPSSYNEQFF. The CDR3 region has the DNA TGTGCCAGCAGACACCCTAGCTCCTACAATGAGCAGTTCTTC.

The chain joins TRBV5-1 to TRBJ2-3, with TRBD2 matching over 8 bases. The CDR3 length is 17 residues. J lost 1 base, V lost 4 bases, and 11 bases had no gene match. Germline lookup yields CDR1 SGHRS and CDR2 YFSETQ. The CDR3 DNA sequence: TGCGCCAGCAGCAATGTCAGAGCGGGAGTTGGCACAGATACGCAGTATTTT. Its protein product is CASSNVRAGVGTDTQYF.

Details on this clonotype: The germline gene is not matched at one end of the junction; a read error may be the cause. V and J are TRBV18 and TRBJ2-7; 8 bases line up with TRBD2. The CDR3 extends over 15 amino acids. The germline CDR1 and CDR2 sequences are KGHSH and LQKENI. This chain's CDR3 is CASSPLVAGQNERYF. CDR3 sequence (DNA): TGTGCCAGCTCACCACTAGTAGCGGGACAAAATGAGCGGTACTTC.

This chain connects TRBV20-1 to TRBJ1-1, with D unclear. Trimming removed 2 bases from V and 3 bases from J, with 25 bases in between. CDR3 length: 18 residues. Germline V gene data show CDR1 as DFQATT and CDR2 as SNEGSKA (reference sequence). The DNA of the CDR3 is TGCAGTGCTAGAAGGAGGATCCGAACACCGACTGGGGACACTGAAGCTTTCTTT. This sequence encodes CSARRRIRTPTGDTEAFF.

This chain uses TRBV6-6 with TRBJ2-6; D is undetermined. Germline-derived CDR1 and CDR2 are MNHNY and SVGAGI (reference sequence). V gave up 8 bases and J gave up 0 bases, with 17 bases separating them. The CDR3 has 17 amino acids. Here the CDR3 DNA reads TGTGCCAGCTTAACCTGGGGTCCTATCTCTGGGGCCAACGTCCTGACTTTC. It specifies CASLTWGPISGANVLTF.

The chain is built from TRBV7-9 and TRBJ1-2; no firm D call. Between the trimmed V and J ends, which lost 0 bases and 3 bases, there was a span of 11 bases. The germline CDR1 and CDR2 sequences are SEHNR and FQNEAQ (reference sequence). The CDR3 has 15 residues. CDR3 sequence reads: CASSLAVAGYYGYTF. CDR3 nucleotides: TGTGCCAGCAGCTTAGCGGTGGCGGGGTACTATGGCTACACCTTC.

The V and J genes are TRBV20-1 and TRBJ1-2; D remains unclear. The CDR3 consists of 13 residues. Germline loops: CDR1 DFQATT, CDR2 SNEGSKA (reference sequence). Trimming took 6 bases from V and 4 from J, leaving 15 bases between them. The CDR3 region is CSAPGLVTYGYTF. CDR3 DNA: TGCAGTGCACCCGGACTAGTTACCTATGGCTACACCTTC.

CDR3 sequence (DNA): TGTGCCAGCAGTCCCGGAGTTGGGGGACCTCAGCCCCAGCATTTT. It yields the protein CASSPGVGGPQPQHF. The genes are TRBV2 and TRBJ1-5; D is perhaps TRBD1 (5 bases). Germline V CDR1 and CDR2: SNHLY, FYNNEI. V lost 5 bases to trimming and J lost 6 bases, with 17 bases between them. The CDR3 is made up of 15 amino acids.

This CDR3 is CANNQHPGETGGVYEQYF. CDR3 DNA sequence: TGCGCCAACAACCAGCACCCGGGAGAGACAGGGGGTGTCTACGAGCAGTACTTC. The V gene is TRBV4-1, the J gene TRBJ2-7; 9 bases align to TRBD1. The CDR3 has 18 amino acids. The germline V gene encodes CDR1 MGHRA and CDR2 YSYEKL. V lost 10 bases to trimming and J lost 3 bases; unmatched junction nucleotides: 22.

V and J are TRBV10-3 and TRBJ2-5, with D maybe TRBD2 (5 bases). Trimming took 2 bases from V and 4 from J, leaving 20 bases between them. The CDR3 totals 17 residues. Germline V gene sequence: CDR1 ENHRY, CDR2 SYGVKD. CDR3 in DNA: TGTGCCATCAGTGAGCCGGCTCAGACTGGTACTAGAGAGACCCAGTACTTC. Translation: CAISEPAQTGTRETQYF.

The J gene is TRBJ1-1, the V gene TRBV6-6; D uncertain. The CDR3 runs to 13 residues. V lost 9 bases to trimming and J lost 4 bases, with 15 bases between them. The germline CDR1 and CDR2 sequences are MNHNY and SVGAGI (reference sequence). The CDR3 protein is CASEAGFFTEAFF. CDR3 DNA sequence: TGTGCCAGTGAGGCGGGGTTTTTCACTGAAGCTTTCTTT.

This clonotype was observed a handful of times. The chain joins TRBV7-2 to TRBJ1-2, with a tentative D call TRBD1 (6 bases). The CDR3 runs 11 residues. In germline, CDR1 is SGHTA, CDR2 FQGNSA. V shed 2 bases and J shed 9 bases, with 7 bases lying between them. For the CDR3, the DNA is TGTGCCAGCAGCTTAACAGGGAGCTACACCTTC. Protein product: CASSLTGSYTF.

This clonotype was seen repeatedly, ten times or more. The chain combines TRBV6-2 or TRBV6-3 with TRBJ2-7; TRBD2 matches 7 bases. The CDR3 sequence is 15 residues long. Unmatched junction bases numbered 11, after V lost 6 bases and J lost 3 bases. Germline V gene sequence: CDR1 MNHEY, CDR2 SVGEGT. This CDR3 is CASSATPREGYEQYF. The CDR3 DNA reads TGTGCCAGCAGCGCGACACCCAGGGAGGGCTACGAGCAGTACTTC.

The table lists this clonotype with many counts. The chain is built from TRBV12-3 or TRBV12-4 and TRBJ2-7; a weak D match, TRBD1 (5 bases). The CDR3 loop spans 18 amino acids. Trimming took 2 bases from V and 0 from J, leaving 20 bases between them. CDR3 DNA sequence: TGTGCCAGCAGTTTACCGCGACCCGGACACCGGAGCTCCTACGAGCAGTACTTC. This translates into CASSLPRPGHRSSYEQYF.

This chain links TRBV19 with TRBJ2-5, with 7 bases fitting TRBD1. Near its end, the DNA agrees better with TRBJ2-7, so the J call may be wrong. This CDR3 comprises 14 residues. Germline V gene data show CDR1 as LNHDA and CDR2 as SQIVND (reference sequence). CDR3 sequence reads: CASSTRDRLYEQYF. CDR3 nucleotide sequence: TGTGCCAGTAGTACCCGGGACAGACTCTACGAGCAGTACTTC.

This clonotype occurred a few times. The chain is built from TRBV5-1 and TRBJ2-3, with unresolved D. Germline lookup yields CDR1 SGHRS and CDR2 YFSETQ. The CDR3 has 16 residues. The germline V and J ends were trimmed by 0 bases and 2 bases, with 13 bases remaining between them. The CDR3 here is CASSLVGTRNTDTQYF. CDR3 coding DNA: TGCGCCAGCAGCTTGGTCGGCACCCGGAACACAGATACGCAGTATTTT.